Presented here are 30 T cell receptor beta chains from one specimen sequenced in a study of T cell repertoires in cytomegalovirus infection. TCRdb called the reads again in MiXCR, with one record for every CDR3 protein. This table has over 150,000 distinct CDR3 sequences, about 17% appearing once. Sequencing was performed on CD8+ T cells from PBMCs. These TCRs come from a human donor in good health (CMV status not recorded). Some clones in this sample may be carry-over from other donors' samples.

This clonotype was counted at least ten times. The chain has TRBV7-9 and TRBJ1-1; 7 bases agree with TRBD1. Germline assignment: CDR1 SEHNR and CDR2 FQNEAQ (reference sequence). There are 15 residues in the CDR3. V lost 2 bases to trimming and J lost 1 base; unmatched junction nucleotides: 4. Written as DNA, the CDR3 is TGTGCCAGCAGCTTAAACAGGGGCGCGAACACTGAAGCTTTCTTT. This sequence encodes CASSLNRGANTEAFF.

The chain couples TRBV4-1 to TRBJ2-7; the match to TRBD1 covers 11 bases. This CDR3 is built from 16 residues. The ends lost 0 bases at V and 3 bases at J; junction bases unmatched: 4. The V gene's germline CDR1 is MGHRA and CDR2 YSYEKL. This CDR3 reads CASSQDTGTGGYEQYF. The CDR3 region has the DNA TGCGCCAGCAGCCAAGATACCGGGACAGGGGGCTACGAGCAGTACTTC.

This clonotype has only a few counts. V usage is TRBV11-2 and J usage is TRBJ2-6; a possible D gene is TRBD2 (6 bases). This CDR3 contains 17 residues. Between the trimmed V and J ends, which lost 5 bases and 0 bases, there was a span of 14 bases. Germline V gives CDR1 SGHAT, CDR2 FQNNGV. This chain's CDR3 is CASSHPGRPSGANVLTF. The CDR3 nucleotides read TGTGCCAGCAGCCACCCCGGGAGACCCTCTGGGGCCAACGTCCTGACTTTC.

This clonotype was counted between two and nine times. This rearrangement joins TRBV7-2 to TRBJ2-1; tentatively, D is TRBD2 (5 bases). V was trimmed by 3 bases and J by 6 bases, leaving 9 bases between them. CDR1 is SGHTA and CDR2 is FQGNSA in the germline V gene. The length of the CDR3 is 13 residues. CDR3 nucleotide sequence: TGTGCCAGCAGCTTCCTAGCTTTCAATGAGCAGTTCTTC. It is translated as CASSFLAFNEQFF.

V is TRBV4-3 and J is TRBJ2-7; no clear D gene. Germline CDR1 reads LGHNA; CDR2 reads YSLEER. The V and J ends lost 0 bases and 0 bases respectively, with 15 bases between them. The CDR3 is 17 residues long. The CDR3 loop reads CASSQDRRRLPSYEQYF. The DNA for the CDR3 is TGCGCCAGCAGCCAAGATCGGCGCAGGCTTCCCTCCTACGAGCAGTACTTC.

This clonotype was counted many times. The chain links TRBV7-2 to TRBJ2-2; 7 bases match TRBD1. Germline trimming cut 6 bases from V and 11 bases from J; bases unmatched to any gene: 18. Germline lookup yields CDR1 SGHTA and CDR2 FQGNSA. CDR3 length: 16 residues. The CDR3 loop is CASSFRPRGRKSELFF. CDR3 coding DNA: TGTGCCAGCAGTTTCCGCCCGAGGGGGCGTAAGTCAGAGCTGTTTTTT.

This clonotype has more than one count but fewer than ten. V gene TRBV2 combines with J gene TRBJ2-3, with unresolved D. With 2 bases removed from V and 10 bases from J, the gap between germline ends came to 10 bases. Germline CDR1 reads SNHLY; CDR2 reads FYNNEI. The CDR3 extends over 12 amino acids. CDR3 loop: CASSEYDDAQYF. In nucleotides, the CDR3 is TGTGCCAGCAGTGAATACGATGATGCGCAGTATTTT. Full variable domain (rest looked up from reference TRBV2 and TRBJ2-3): EPEVTQTPSHQVTQMGQEVILRCVPISNHLYFYWYRQILGQKVEFLVSFYNNEISEKSEIFDDQFSVERPDGSNFTLKIRSTKLEDSAMYFCASSEYDDAQYFGPGTRLTVL.

In this sample, this clonotype turned up once. The CDR3 DNA reads as TGTGCCAGCAGCTTGGGGGGGCCCGAGCAGTACTTC. Its protein product is CASSLGGPEQYF. The chain employs TRBV5-6 and TRBJ2-7; weak D call: TRBD1 (6 bases). The CDR3 is 12 amino acids. Germline V gene data show CDR1 as SGHDT and CDR2 as YYEEEE. V shed 0 bases and J shed 6 bases, with 7 bases lying between them.

This clonotype was detected only a few times. The chain couples TRBV6-2 or TRBV6-3 to TRBJ2-7; D not resolved. Per the germline V gene, CDR1 is MNHEY and CDR2 is SVGEGT. V lost 2 bases, J lost 3 bases, and 8 bases lay in between. The CDR3 runs to 13 residues. CDR3 region: CASSYDKYYEQYF. DNA for the CDR3: TGTGCCAGCAGTTACGACAAATACTACGAGCAGTACTTC.

The chain combines TRBV7-8 with TRBJ1-2; D might be TRBD1 (6 bases). Germline V lookup: CDR1 SGHVS, CDR2 FQNEAQ. This CDR3 has 14 residues. V gave up 5 bases and J gave up 8 bases, with 18 bases separating them. The CDR3 loop is CASSPGQLLRGYTF. For the CDR3, the DNA is TGTGCCAGCAGCCCCGGACAGCTATTGAGGGGCTACACCTTC.

The chain has TRBV6-5 and TRBJ1-4; possible D gene TRBD1, 6 bases. The length of the CDR3 is 16 residues. Trimming pared 6 bases from V and 8 bases from J, leaving 22 bases between. Germline V lookup: CDR1 MNHEY, CDR2 SVGAGI. CDR3 in amino acids: CASSLSDGGSGEKLFF. DNA of the CDR3: TGTGCCAGCAGCCTATCGGACGGGGGCTCTGGCGAAAAACTGTTTTTT.

The V call is TRBV27, the J call TRBJ1-1; 7 bases fit TRBD1. The germline gives CDR1 MNHEY, CDR2 SMNVEV (reference sequence). V trimming: 6 bases; J trimming: 7 bases; junction bases outside the gene matches: 8. The CDR3 is 13 amino acids. The CDR3 DNA is TGTGCCAGCAGCGAGACAGGGACGAATGAAGCTTTCTTT. It codes for CASSETGTNEAFF.

This clonotype turned up a few times. The chain recombines TRBV7-6 with TRBJ2-1; D perhaps matches TRBD1 (6 bases). Germline values: CDR1 SGHVS, CDR2 FNYEAQ. V dropped 4 bases and J dropped 7 bases, with 17 bases sitting between them. The CDR3 runs to 15 residues. The CDR3 region has the DNA TGTGCCAGCAGCTCCCCAGGACAGAGCCTGAATGAGCAGTTCTTC. This codes for CASSSPGQSLNEQFF.

J is TRBJ2-3 and V is TRBV7-9, with D perhaps matching TRBD1 (8 bases). Trimming took off 4 bases at V and 1 base at J, with 15 bases between the two ends. Germline CDR1 and CDR2: SEHNR and FQNEAQ (reference sequence). This CDR3 spans 16 amino acids. CDR3: CASSYGGDRRTDTQYF. For the CDR3, the DNA is TGTGCCAGCAGCTATGGGGGGGACAGGCGCACAGATACGCAGTATTTT. The full variable domain, completed using reference TRBV7-9 and TRBJ2-3, is DTGVSQNPRHKITKRGQNVTFRCDPISEHNRLYWYRQTLGQGPEFLTYFQNEAQLEKSRLLSDRFSAERPKGSFSTLEIQRTEQGDSAMYLCASSYGGDRRTDTQYFGPGTRLTVL.

This clonotype is a singleton in its sample. The chain couples TRBV7-6 to TRBJ2-5; D may match TRBD1 or TRBD2 (6 bases each). The CDR3 totals 14 residues. V was pared by 5 bases and J by 5 bases, with 15 bases between. Germline-derived CDR1 and CDR2 are SGHVS and FNYEAQ. The CDR3 region has the DNA TGTGCCAGCAGCGGACTCTTAGGGGGGGAGACCCAGTACTTC. Translating it yields CASSGLLGGETQYF.

This clonotype was seen a handful of times. J is TRBJ2-7 and V is TRBV7-8, with 12 bases lining up with TRBD1. V lost 9 bases, J lost 4 bases, and 10 bases stayed unmatched. Germline CDR1 reads SGHVS; CDR2 reads FQNEAQ. The CDR3 is made up of 15 amino acids. CDR3 residues: CASSGTGGKTYEQYF. The DNA of the CDR3 is TGTGCCAGTTCCGGGACAGGGGGCAAGACATACGAGCAGTACTTC.

The CDR3 region is CASSLLGAYYEQYF. In DNA form, the CDR3 reads TGTGCCAGCAGTTTGCTAGGGGCTTACTACGAGCAGTACTTC. The V gene is TRBV12-3 or TRBV12-4, the J gene TRBJ2-7, with D maybe TRBD1 (5 bases). Trimming removed 3 bases from V and 3 bases from J, with 12 bases in between. The length of the CDR3 is 14 residues.

This clonotype was observed a few times. The rearrangement links TRBV7-8 to TRBJ1-2, with D possibly matching TRBD1 (5 bases). Germline CDR1 SGHVS, CDR2 FQNEAQ. With 1 base removed from V and 4 bases from J, the gap between germline ends came to 13 bases. The CDR3 loop spans 15 amino acids. The DNA for the CDR3 is TGTGCCAGCAGCTTAGTCCCCGGACACCCCTATGGCTACACCTTC. Protein product: CASSLVPGHPYGYTF.

This clonotype occurred a few times. This rearrangement joins TRBV4-1 to TRBJ2-7; 8 bases fit TRBD2. J was trimmed by 4 bases and V by 1 base; bases with no gene match: 9. The CDR3 sequence is 16 residues long. Germline V gene sequence: CDR1 MGHRA, CDR2 YSYEKL. The CDR3 sequence is CASSQVGVSGVYEQYF. CDR3 bases: TGCGCCAGCAGCCAAGTGGGTGTTAGCGGGGTATACGAGCAGTACTTC.

This clonotype was picked up a small number of times. The rearrangement joins TRBV15 to TRBJ1-2; TRBD1 matches 9 bases. The germline V gene has CDR1 LNHNV and CDR2 YYDKDF (reference sequence). The CDR3 is made up of 15 amino acids. With V trimmed by 2 bases and J by 5 bases, 6 bases remained unmatched. CDR3 loop: CATSRSGTGIYGYTF. The DNA for the CDR3 is TGTGCCACCAGCAGATCCGGGACAGGGATTTATGGCTACACCTTC.

This chain uses TRBV10-3 with TRBJ2-1; 10 nucleotides align to TRBD2. The CDR3 length is 16 residues. The germline V gene encodes CDR1 ENHRY and CDR2 SYGVKD. Trimming took 8 bases from V and 7 from J; bases not matched to a gene: 14. The CDR3, as DNA: TGTGCCATCGGTGGCCTAGCGGGGGACGGTTGGAATGAGCAGTTCTTC. Amino acid sequence: CAIGGLAGDGWNEQFF.

The table lists this clonotype with a few counts. V is TRBV7-2 and J is TRBJ2-7, with D perhaps assigned TRBD1 or TRBD2 (7 bases each). There are 16 residues in the CDR3. Between the trimmed V and J ends, which lost 2 bases and 4 bases, there was a span of 18 bases. From germline, CDR1 is SGHTA and CDR2 FQGNSA. CDR3 loop: CASSLSSGGVVYEQYF. CDR3 bases: TGTGCCAGCAGCTTATCCTCAGGGGGGGTGGTGTACGAGCAGTACTTC.

This chain uses TRBV2 with TRBJ2-7; tentatively, D is TRBD2 (6 bases). The germline CDR1 and CDR2 sequences are SNHLY and FYNNEI. CDR3 length equals 12 residues. Trimming removed 10 bases from V and 3 bases from J, with 13 bases in between. The CDR3 DNA sequence: TGTGCCATTCCGACTAGTAGCTACGAGCAGTACTTC. The encoded protein is CAIPTSSYEQYF.

At least ten counts were recorded for this clonotype. V usage is TRBV28 and J usage is TRBJ2-5; a weak D match, TRBD2 (6 bases). The CDR3 length is 18 residues. The V and J ends lost 6 bases and 2 bases respectively, with 25 bases between them. Germline V gene sequence: CDR1 MDHEN, CDR2 SYDVKM. The CDR3 DNA reads TGTGCCAGCAGCTCTCCGGGACTCGGATCAGGCTCACAAGAGACCCAGTACTTC. The encoded protein is CASSSPGLGSGSQETQYF.

The DNA for the CDR3 is TGCAGCGTTGATTTTGGGCTAGCGGGGCCTAATGAGCAGTTCTTC. Translation gives CSVDFGLAGPNEQFF. This chain links TRBV29-1 with TRBJ2-1; 9 bases are a match to TRBD2. The V gene's germline CDR1 is SQVTM and CDR2 ANQGSEA. The CDR3 consists of 15 residues. V lost 3 bases and J lost 7; bases outside the gene matches: 10.

This chain links TRBV12-3 or TRBV12-4 with TRBJ2-1; TRBD2 matches at 8 bases. Trimming took 7 bases from V and 7 from J; bases not matched to a gene: 9. The CDR3 totals 14 residues. The CDR3 DNA reads as TGTGCCAGCACCCGGGGGGGCCTCTGGAATGAGCAGTTCTTC. Translation: CASTRGGLWNEQFF.

The chain uses TRBV24-1 and TRBJ2-1; D is unresolved. V shed 0 bases and J shed 10 bases, with 9 bases lying between them. Germline V gene sequence: CDR1 KGHDR, CDR2 SFDVKD. The CDR3 is 13 amino acids. For the CDR3, the DNA is TGTGCCACCAGTGATTTGGCTTCCACCGAGCAGTTCTTC. Protein: CATSDLASTEQFF.

In its sample, this clonotype was seen many times. The chain joins TRBV7-9 to TRBJ2-1; 8 bases fit TRBD1. This CDR3 region has 15 residues. V shed 5 bases, J shed 5 bases, and the junction held 8 bases outside the gene matches. Germline CDR1 SEHNR, CDR2 FQNEAQ (reference sequence). The CDR3 DNA reads TGTGCCAGCAGCACCCGGACAGGGACCGACAATGAGCAGTTCTTC. Translating gives CASSTRTGTDNEQFF. The complete variable domain, with remaining parts taken from reference TRBV7-9 and TRBJ2-1, reads DTGVSQNPRHKITKRGQNVTFRCDPISEHNRLYWYRQTLGQGPEFLTYFQNEAQLEKSRLLSDRFSAERPKGSFSTLEIQRTEQGDSAMYLCASSTRTGTDNEQFFGPGTRLTVL.

This clonotype was seen a few times. The chain couples TRBV7-6 to TRBJ1-5, with a weak D call TRBD1 (6 bases). V was pared by 0 bases and J by 5 bases, with 14 bases between. Germline V gene data show CDR1 as SGHVS and CDR2 as FNYEAQ. The CDR3 is made up of 16 amino acids. CDR3 residues: CASSLAGREGDQPQHF. DNA of the CDR3: TGTGCCAGCAGCTTAGCGGGCAGGGAGGGGGATCAGCCCCAGCATTTT.

This sequence joins TRBV7-9 and TRBJ2-4, with D possibly being TRBD1 (7 bases). The germline V gene has CDR1 SEHNR and CDR2 FQNEAQ (reference sequence). The CDR3 runs 16 residues. V was cut by 5 bases and J by 8 bases, with 22 bases left in between. This chain's CDR3 is CASSGNRGAGIDIQYF. The CDR3 nucleotides are TGTGCCAGCAGCGGGAACAGGGGCGCGGGAATTGACATTCAGTACTTC.